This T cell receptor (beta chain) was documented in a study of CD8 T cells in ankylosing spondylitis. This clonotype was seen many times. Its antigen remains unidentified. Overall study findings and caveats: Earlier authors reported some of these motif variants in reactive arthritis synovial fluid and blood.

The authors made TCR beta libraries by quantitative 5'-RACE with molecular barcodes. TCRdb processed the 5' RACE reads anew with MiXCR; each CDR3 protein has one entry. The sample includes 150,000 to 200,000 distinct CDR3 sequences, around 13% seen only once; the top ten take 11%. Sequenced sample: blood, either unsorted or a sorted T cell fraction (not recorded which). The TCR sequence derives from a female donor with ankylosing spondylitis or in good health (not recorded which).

The CDR3 is CASSFGGGSPNEKLFF. The CDR3 region has the DNA TGCGCCAGCAGCTTTGGCGGGGGGTCCCCTAATGAAAAACTGTTTTTT. The chain has TRBV5-1 and TRBJ1-4, with D possibly matching TRBD1 (5 bases). Germline loops: CDR1 SGHRS, CDR2 YFSETQ. The ends were cut back, 2 bases at V and 3 bases at J, with 14 bases in the middle. The CDR3 totals 16 residues.